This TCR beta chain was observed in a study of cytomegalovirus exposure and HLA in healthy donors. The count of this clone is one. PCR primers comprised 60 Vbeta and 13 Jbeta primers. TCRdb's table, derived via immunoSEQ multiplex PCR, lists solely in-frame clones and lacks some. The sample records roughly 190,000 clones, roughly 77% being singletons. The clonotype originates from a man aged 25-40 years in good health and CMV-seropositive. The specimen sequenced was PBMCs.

The CDR3 DNA is TGTGCCATCAGTATCACCGGGGGGTACACAGATACGCAGTATTTT. Residues: CAISITGGYTDTQYF. The chain has TRBV10-3 and TRBJ2-3, with 7 nucleotides matching TRBD2. Germline lookup yields CDR1 ENHRY and CDR2 SYGVKD. The trim removed 5 bases at V and 2 bases at J, leaving 7 bases unmatched. CDR3 size: 15 residues.